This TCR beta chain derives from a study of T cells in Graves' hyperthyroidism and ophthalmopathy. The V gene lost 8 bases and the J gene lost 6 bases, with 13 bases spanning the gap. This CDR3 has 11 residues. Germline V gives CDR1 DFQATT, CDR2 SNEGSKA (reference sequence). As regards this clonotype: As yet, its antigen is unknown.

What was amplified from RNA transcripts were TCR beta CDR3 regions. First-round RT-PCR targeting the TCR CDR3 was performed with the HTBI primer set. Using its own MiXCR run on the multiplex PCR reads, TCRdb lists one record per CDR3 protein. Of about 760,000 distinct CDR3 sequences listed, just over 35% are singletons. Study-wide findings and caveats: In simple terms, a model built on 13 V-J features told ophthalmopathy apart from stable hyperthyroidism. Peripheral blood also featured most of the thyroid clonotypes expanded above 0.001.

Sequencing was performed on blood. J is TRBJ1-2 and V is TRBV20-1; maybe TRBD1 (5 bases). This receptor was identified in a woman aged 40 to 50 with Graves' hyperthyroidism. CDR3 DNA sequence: TGCAGTCATCATGGGGCGGATGGCTACACCTTC. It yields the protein CSHHGADGYTF.